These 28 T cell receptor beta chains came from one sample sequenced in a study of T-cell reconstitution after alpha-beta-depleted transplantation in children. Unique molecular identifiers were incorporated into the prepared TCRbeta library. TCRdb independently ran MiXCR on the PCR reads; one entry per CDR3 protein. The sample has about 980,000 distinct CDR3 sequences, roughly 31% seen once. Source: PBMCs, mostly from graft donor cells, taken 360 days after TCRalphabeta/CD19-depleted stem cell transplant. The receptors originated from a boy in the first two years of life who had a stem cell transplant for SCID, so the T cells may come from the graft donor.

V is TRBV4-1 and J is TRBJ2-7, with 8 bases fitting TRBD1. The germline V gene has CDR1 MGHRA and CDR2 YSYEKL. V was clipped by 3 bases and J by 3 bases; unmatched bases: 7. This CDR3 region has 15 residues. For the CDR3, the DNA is TGCGCCAGCAGCCATTACCTCGACAGGGGCTACGAGCAGTACTTC. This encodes CASSHYLDRGYEQYF.

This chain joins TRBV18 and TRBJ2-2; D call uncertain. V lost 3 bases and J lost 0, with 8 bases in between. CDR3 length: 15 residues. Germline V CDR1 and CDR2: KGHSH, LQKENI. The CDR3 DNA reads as TGTGCCAGCTCACCGCTTTCCGCGAACACCGGGGAGCTGTTTTTT. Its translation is CASSPLSANTGELFF.

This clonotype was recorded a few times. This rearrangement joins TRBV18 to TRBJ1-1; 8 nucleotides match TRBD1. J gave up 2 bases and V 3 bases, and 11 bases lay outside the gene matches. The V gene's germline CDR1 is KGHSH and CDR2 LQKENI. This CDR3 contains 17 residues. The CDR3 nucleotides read TGTGCCAGCTCACCGCTGATTCAAACAGGGGGAAACACTGAAGCTTTCTTT. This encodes CASSPLIQTGGNTEAFF.

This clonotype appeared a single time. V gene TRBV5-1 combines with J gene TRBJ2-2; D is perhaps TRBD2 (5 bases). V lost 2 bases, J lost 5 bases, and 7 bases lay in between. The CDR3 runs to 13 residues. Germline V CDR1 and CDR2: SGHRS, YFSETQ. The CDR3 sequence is CASSFGKTGELFF. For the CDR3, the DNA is TGCGCCAGCAGCTTCGGGAAAACCGGGGAGCTGTTTTTT.

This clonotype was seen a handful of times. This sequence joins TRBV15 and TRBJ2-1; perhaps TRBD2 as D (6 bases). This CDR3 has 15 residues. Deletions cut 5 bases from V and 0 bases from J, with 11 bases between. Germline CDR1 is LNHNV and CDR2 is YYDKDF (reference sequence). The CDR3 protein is CATSFLGSSYNEQFF. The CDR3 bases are TGTGCCACCAGCTTCCTCGGGAGCTCCTACAATGAGCAGTTCTTC.

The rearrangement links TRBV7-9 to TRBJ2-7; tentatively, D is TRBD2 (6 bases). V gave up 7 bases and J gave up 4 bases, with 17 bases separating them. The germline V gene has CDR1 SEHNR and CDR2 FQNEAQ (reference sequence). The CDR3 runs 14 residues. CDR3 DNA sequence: TGTGCCAGCACCAAGGTGGGGGGTGGATACGAGCAGTACTTC. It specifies CASTKVGGGYEQYF.

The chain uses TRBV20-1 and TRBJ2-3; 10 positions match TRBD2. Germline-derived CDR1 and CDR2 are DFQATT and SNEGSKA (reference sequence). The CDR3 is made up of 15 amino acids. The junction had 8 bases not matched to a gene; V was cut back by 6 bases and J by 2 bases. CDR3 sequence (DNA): TGCAGTGCCGGAATAGCGGGGGGTCTCACAGATACGCAGTATTTT. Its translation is CSAGIAGGLTDTQYF.

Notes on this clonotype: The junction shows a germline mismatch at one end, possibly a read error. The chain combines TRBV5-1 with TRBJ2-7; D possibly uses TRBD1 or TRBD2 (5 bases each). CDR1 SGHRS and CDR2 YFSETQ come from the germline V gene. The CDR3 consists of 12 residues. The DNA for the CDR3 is TGCGCCAGCAGCTTAGCCGGGACGGCTTGGCACTTC. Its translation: CASSLAGTAWHF.

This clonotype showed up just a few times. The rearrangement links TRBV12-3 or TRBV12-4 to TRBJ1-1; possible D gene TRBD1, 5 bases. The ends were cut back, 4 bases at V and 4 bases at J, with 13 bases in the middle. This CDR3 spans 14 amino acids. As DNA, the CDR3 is TGTGCCAGCAGTTCCGAGGCAGGGCTCACTGAAGCTTTCTTT. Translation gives CASSSEAGLTEAFF.

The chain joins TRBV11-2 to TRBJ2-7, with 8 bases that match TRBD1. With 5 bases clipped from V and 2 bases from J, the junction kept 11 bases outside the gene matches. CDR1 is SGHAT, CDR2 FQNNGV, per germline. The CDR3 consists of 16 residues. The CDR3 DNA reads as TGTGCCAGCAGCCTTTTCCCGGGACAGGTGCCCTACGAGCAGTACTTC. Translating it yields CASSLFPGQVPYEQYF. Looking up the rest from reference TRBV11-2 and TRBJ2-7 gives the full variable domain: EAGVAQSPRYKIIEKRQSVAFWCNPISGHATLYWYQQILGQGPKLLIQFQNNGVVDDSQLPKDRFSAERLKGVDSTLKIQPAKLEDSAVYLCASSLFPGQVPYEQYFGPGTRLTVT.

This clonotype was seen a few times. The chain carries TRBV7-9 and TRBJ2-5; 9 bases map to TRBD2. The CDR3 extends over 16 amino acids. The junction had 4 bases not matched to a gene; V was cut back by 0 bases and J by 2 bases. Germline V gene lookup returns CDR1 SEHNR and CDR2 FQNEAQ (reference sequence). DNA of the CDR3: TGTGCCAGCAGCTTAGCAGCGGGGGGTTTTCAAGAGACCCAGTACTTC. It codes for CASSLAAGGFQETQYF.

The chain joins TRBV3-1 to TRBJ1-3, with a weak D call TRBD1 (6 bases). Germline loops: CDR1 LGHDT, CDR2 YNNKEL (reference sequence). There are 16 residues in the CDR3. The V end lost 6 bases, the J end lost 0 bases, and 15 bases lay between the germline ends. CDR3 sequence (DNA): TGTGCCAGCAGTCAAAGGGACACCTTCTCTGGAAACACCATATATTTT. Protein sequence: CASSQRDTFSGNTIYF.

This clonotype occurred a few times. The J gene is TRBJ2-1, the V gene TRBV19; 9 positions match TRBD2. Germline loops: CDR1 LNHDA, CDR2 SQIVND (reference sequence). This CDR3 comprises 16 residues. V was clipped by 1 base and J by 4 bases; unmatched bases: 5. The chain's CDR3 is CASSIVLGLAYNEQFF. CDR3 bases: TGTGCCAGTAGTATAGTCCTGGGACTAGCTTACAATGAGCAGTTCTTC.

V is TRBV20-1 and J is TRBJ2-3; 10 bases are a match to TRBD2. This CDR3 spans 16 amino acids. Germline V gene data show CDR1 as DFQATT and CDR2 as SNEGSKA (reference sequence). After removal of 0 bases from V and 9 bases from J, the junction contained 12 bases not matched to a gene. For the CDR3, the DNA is TGCAGTGCTAGAGACTCGTCTAGCGGGGGACATGGGACGCAGTATTTT. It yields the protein CSARDSSSGGHGTQYF.

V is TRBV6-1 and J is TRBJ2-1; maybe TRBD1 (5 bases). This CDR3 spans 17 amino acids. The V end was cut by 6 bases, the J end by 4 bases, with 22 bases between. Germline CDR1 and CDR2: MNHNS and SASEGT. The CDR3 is CASSSRSTAKTYNEQFF. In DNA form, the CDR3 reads TGTGCCAGCAGCTCCCGCTCGACAGCCAAAACTTACAATGAGCAGTTCTTC.

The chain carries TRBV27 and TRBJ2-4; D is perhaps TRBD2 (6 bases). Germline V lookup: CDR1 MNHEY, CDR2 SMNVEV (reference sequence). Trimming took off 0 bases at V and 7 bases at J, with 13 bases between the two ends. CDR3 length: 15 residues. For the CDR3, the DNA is TGTGCCAGCAGTTTATCGGGAGGCCTATCGAACATTCAGTACTTC. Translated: CASSLSGGLSNIQYF.

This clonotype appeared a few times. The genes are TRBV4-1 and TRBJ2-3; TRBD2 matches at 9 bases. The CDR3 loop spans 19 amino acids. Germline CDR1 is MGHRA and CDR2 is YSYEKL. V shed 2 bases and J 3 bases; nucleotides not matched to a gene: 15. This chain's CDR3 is CASSQKEMRLAGNTDTQYF. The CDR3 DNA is TGCGCCAGCAGCCAAAAAGAGATGAGGCTAGCGGGGAATACAGATACGCAGTATTTT.

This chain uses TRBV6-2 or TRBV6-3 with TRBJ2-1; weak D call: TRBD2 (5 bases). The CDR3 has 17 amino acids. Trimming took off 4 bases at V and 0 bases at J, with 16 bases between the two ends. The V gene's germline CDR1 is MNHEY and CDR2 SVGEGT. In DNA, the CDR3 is TGTGCCAGCAGTTCCCCGGGAAGATTCAGCTCCTACAATGAGCAGTTCTTC. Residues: CASSSPGRFSSYNEQFF.

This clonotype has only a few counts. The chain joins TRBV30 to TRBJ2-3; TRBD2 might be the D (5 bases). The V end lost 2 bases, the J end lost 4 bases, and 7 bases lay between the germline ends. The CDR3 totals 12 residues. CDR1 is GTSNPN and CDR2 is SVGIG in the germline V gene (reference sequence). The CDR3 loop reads CAWSMRADTQYF. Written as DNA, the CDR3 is TGTGCCTGGAGTATGAGGGCAGATACGCAGTATTTT.

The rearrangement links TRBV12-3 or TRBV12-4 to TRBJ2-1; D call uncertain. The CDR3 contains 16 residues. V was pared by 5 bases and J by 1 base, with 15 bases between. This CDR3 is CASSPTTLKSYNEQFF. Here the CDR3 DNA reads TGTGCCAGCAGTCCCACAACACTCAAATCCTACAATGAGCAGTTCTTC.

The CDR3 DNA reads TGTGCCAGTAGTACCCGAAGTGGTAATGAAAAACTGTTTTTT. It is translated as CASSTRSGNEKLFF. This chain links TRBV19 with TRBJ1-4; D remains unclear. Trimming removed 4 bases at V and 4 bases at J, with 10 bases between. This CDR3 contains 14 residues. Germline lookup yields CDR1 LNHDA and CDR2 SQIVND (reference sequence).

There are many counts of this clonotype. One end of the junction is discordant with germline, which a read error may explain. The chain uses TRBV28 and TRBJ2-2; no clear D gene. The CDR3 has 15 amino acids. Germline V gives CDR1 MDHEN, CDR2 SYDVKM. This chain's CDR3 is CASSLVGLGTGELFF. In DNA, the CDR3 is TGCGCCAGCAGCTTGGTGGGCCTCGGGACCGGGGAGCTGTTTTTT.

The CDR3 nucleotides are TGCGCCAGCAGCCCTGTGGACGTCTCATGGAACACTGAAGCTTTCTTT. As protein: CASSPVDVSWNTEAFF. V is TRBV5-1 and J is TRBJ1-1; unclear D gene. This CDR3 has 16 residues. Germline values: CDR1 SGHRS, CDR2 YFSETQ. Trimming left V 4 bases short and J 1 base short, with 17 bases between.

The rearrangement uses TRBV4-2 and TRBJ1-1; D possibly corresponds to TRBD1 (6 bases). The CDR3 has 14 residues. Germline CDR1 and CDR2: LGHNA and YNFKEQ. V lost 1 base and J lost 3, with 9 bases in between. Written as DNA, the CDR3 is TGTGCCAGCAGCCAAGGTCGACAGGACACTGAAGCTTTCTTT. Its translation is CASSQGRQDTEAFF.

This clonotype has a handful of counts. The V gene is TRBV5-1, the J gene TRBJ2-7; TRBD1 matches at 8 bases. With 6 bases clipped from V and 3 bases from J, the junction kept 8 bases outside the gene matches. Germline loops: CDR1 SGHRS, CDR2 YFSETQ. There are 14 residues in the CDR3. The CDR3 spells CASKIGGQDYEQYF. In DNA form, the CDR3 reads TGCGCCAGCAAGATCGGGGGACAGGACTACGAGCAGTACTTC. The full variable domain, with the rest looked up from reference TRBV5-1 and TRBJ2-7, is KAGVTQTPRYLIKTRGQQVTLSCSPISGHRSVSWYQQTPGQGLQFLFEYFSETQRNKGNFPGRFSGRQFSNSRSEMNVSTLELGDSALYLCASKIGGQDYEQYFGPGTRLTVT.

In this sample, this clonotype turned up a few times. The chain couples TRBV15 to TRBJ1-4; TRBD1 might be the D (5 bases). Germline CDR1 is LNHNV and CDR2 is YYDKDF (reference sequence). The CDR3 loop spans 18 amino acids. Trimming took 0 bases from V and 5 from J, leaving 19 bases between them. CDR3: CATSRDRDRGRANEKLFF. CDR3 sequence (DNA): TGTGCCACCAGCAGAGATCGCGACAGAGGGAGGGCCAATGAAAAACTGTTTTTT.

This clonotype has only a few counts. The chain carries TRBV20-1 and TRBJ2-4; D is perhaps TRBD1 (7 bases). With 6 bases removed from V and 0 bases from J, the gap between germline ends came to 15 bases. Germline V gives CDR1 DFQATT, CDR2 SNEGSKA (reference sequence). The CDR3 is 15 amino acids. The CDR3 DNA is TGCAGTGCCGGCGGGACAGCTCTAGCCAAAAACATTCAGTACTTC. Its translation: CSAGGTALAKNIQYF.

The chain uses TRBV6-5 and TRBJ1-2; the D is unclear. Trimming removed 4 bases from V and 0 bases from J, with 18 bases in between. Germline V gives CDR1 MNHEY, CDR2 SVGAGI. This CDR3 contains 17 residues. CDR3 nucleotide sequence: TGTGCCAGCAGTTTCGGTGCAGGAAAGCAAGCTAACTATGGCTACACCTTC. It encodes CASSFGAGKQANYGYTF.